This T cell receptor (beta chain) was captured in a study of CD8 T cells in ankylosing spondylitis. Study-wide results and caveats: Among TCR beta sequences, a motif of fewer than 10 highly homologous variants appeared characteristic of ankylosing spondylitis blood.

One entry per CDR3 protein, called by TCRdb with MiXCR from the 5' RACE reads. The table has 700,000 to 850,000 distinct CDR3 sequences, roughly 10% seen once. This clonotype was counted only a few times. Its antigen is unidentified. The TCR sequence derives from a male donor with ankylosing spondylitis. Sequences were obtained from blood, either unsorted or a sorted T cell fraction (not recorded which).

The CDR3 DNA is TGCGCCAGCAGCTTAGGTCCCTGGGGGGATGCTAATGAAAAACTGTTTTTT. Its protein is CASSLGPWGDANEKLFF. The chain combines TRBV5-1 with TRBJ1-4, with D maybe TRBD1 (5 bases). The CDR3 spans 17 residues. Germline V gene data show CDR1 as SGHRS and CDR2 as YFSETQ. Trimming stripped 2 bases from V and 3 bases from J, with 17 bases between.